The 23 T cell receptor beta chains presented below share a single source sample, sequenced in a study of beta chain features in type 1 diabetes. What was sequenced were expressed TCRB transcripts, since all of the isolated RNA had been reverse transcribed. TCRdb keeps only in-frame clones here, not all; method: immunoSEQ multiplex PCR. Here the sample spans a few hundred thousand clones, approximately 15% being singletons. Sequencing was done on a sample of naive CD4+ T cells from blood. These TCRs come from a woman aged 18 to 35 in good health.

The chain's CDR3 is CASSSRGYGTEAFF. CDR3 in DNA: TGTGCCAGCAGCTCCAGGGGGTATGGCACTGAAGCTTTCTTT. The chain combines TRBV13 with TRBJ1-1; 7 bases map to TRBD1. V lost 4 bases, J lost 4 bases, and 6 bases stayed unmatched. This CDR3 spans 14 amino acids. The germline V gene has CDR1 PRHDT and CDR2 FYEKMQ (reference sequence).

CDR3 sequence (DNA): TGTGCCAGCAGGGGGTGGGGGGTTTCTTCCTACAATGAGCAGTTCTTC. Translated, it gives CASRGWGVSSYNEQFF. V is TRBV5-6 and J is TRBJ2-1; the D gene is possibly TRBD2 (6 bases). Germline CDR1 and CDR2: SGHDT and YYEEEE. This CDR3 region has 16 residues. V lost 5 bases and J lost 1, with 16 bases in between.

The J gene is TRBJ2-1, the V gene TRBV4-1; 8 bases are a match to TRBD2. The CDR3 spans 16 residues. CDR1 is MGHRA and CDR2 is YSYEKL in the germline V gene. With 2 bases clipped from V and 8 bases from J, the junction kept 11 bases outside the gene matches. CDR3 protein: CASSQRLGIAGHEQFF. In nucleotides, the CDR3 is TGCGCCAGCAGCCAACGTCTCGGAATAGCGGGACATGAGCAGTTCTTC.

This clone occurred a few times. The V gene is TRBV7-2, the J gene TRBJ1-4, with TRBD1 matching 7 bases. With V trimmed by 3 bases and J by 8 bases, 6 bases remained unmatched. This CDR3 is 14 amino acids long. Germline V CDR1 and CDR2: SGHTA, FQGNSA. As DNA, the CDR3 is TGTGCCAGCAGCTTGGACAGGATGGAGGAAAAACTGTTTTTT. Translated, it gives CASSLDRMEEKLFF.

The gene calls are TRBV29-1 and TRBJ2-7; TRBD1 aligns across 9 bases. CDR1 and CDR2 (germline): SQVTM, ANQGSEA. Trimming removed 6 bases from V and 5 bases from J; junction bases left unmatched: 8. The CDR3 is 13 amino acids. The CDR3: CSVARQGGNEQYF. The CDR3 nucleotides are TGCAGCGTCGCTCGACAGGGGGGAAACGAGCAGTACTTC.

The chain combines TRBV7-2 with TRBJ2-7, with D perhaps matching TRBD2 (5 bases). This CDR3 spans 15 amino acids. V was shortened by 5 bases and J by 7 bases, with 21 bases between the two germline ends. CDR1 SGHTA and CDR2 FQGNSA come from the germline V gene. CDR3 bases: TGTGCCAGCAGCCTGTGGACTGGGAGCCCTGGAGAGCAGTACTTC. It codes for CASSLWTGSPGEQYF.

This clone was picked up a small number of times. This sample also contains other DNA sequences that code for the same CDR3. The V and J genes are TRBV5-1 and TRBJ2-3; 8 nucleotides line up with TRBD1. Germline trimming cut 2 bases from V and 5 bases from J; bases unmatched to any gene: 4. Per germline, CDR1 SGHRS and CDR2 YFSETQ. This CDR3 contains 14 residues. The CDR3 nucleotides read TGCGCCAGCAGCTTCGGACAGGGTGGAGATACGCAGTATTTT. This codes for CASSFGQGGDTQYF.

This rearrangement joins TRBV30 to TRBJ1-4; D uncertain. The CDR3 runs to 14 residues. From germline, CDR1 is GTSNPN and CDR2 SVGIG (reference sequence). V lost 0 bases, J lost 0 bases, and 5 bases lay in between. The DNA for the CDR3 is TGTGCCTGGAGTGTGGCATCAACTAATGAAAAACTGTTTTTT. Its protein product is CAWSVASTNEKLFF.

The genes are TRBV5-1 and TRBJ2-7; D possibly corresponds to TRBD2 (6 bases). CDR3 length equals 17 residues. V was trimmed by 4 bases and J by 2 bases, leaving 22 bases between them. Germline CDR1 and CDR2: SGHRS and YFSETQ. The CDR3 coding sequence is TGCGCCAGCAGCCCGGGGGTGGAGACTAGGGGAACCTACGAGCAGTACTTC. It yields the protein CASSPGVETRGTYEQYF.

This rearrangement joins TRBV7-2 to TRBJ2-2; D possibly corresponds to TRBD1 (6 bases). Trimming stripped 5 bases from V and 2 bases from J, with 15 bases between. Germline values: CDR1 SGHTA, CDR2 FQGNSA. This CDR3 spans 16 amino acids. CDR3 in amino acids: CASSPTGNPNTGELFF. The CDR3 DNA follows: TGTGCCAGCAGCCCAACAGGGAATCCTAACACCGGGGAGCTGTTTTTT.

The V call is TRBV5-1, the J call TRBJ2-2, with D unclear. The V and J ends lost 5 bases and 2 bases respectively, with 13 bases between them. CDR3 length equals 15 residues. Germline assignment: CDR1 SGHRS and CDR2 YFSETQ. The CDR3 DNA reads TGCGCCAGCAGGAGTCGGGTCCTTAACACCGGGGAGCTGTTTTTT. Translating gives CASRSRVLNTGELFF.

The chain links TRBV7-2 to TRBJ2-7; TRBD1 matches at 7 bases. CDR1 SGHTA and CDR2 FQGNSA come from the germline V gene. The trim removed 5 bases at V and 2 bases at J, leaving 6 bases unmatched. The CDR3 has 14 amino acids. In nucleotides, the CDR3 is TGTGCCAGCAGCACGACAGGGAGTCCCTACGAGCAGTACTTC. It specifies CASSTTGSPYEQYF. The whole variable domain, filled in from reference TRBV7-2 and TRBJ2-7, reads GAGVSQSPSNKVTEKGKDVELRCDPISGHTALYWYRQSLGQGLEFLIYFQGNSAPDKSGLPSDRFSAERTGGSVSTLTIQRTQQEDSAVYLCASSTTGSPYEQYFGPGTRLTVT.

The rearrangement links TRBV5-1 to TRBJ2-7, with TRBD1 as a possible D gene (5 bases). Trimming shortened V by 4 bases and J by 1 base, and 12 bases separated the two germline ends. Germline V gene lookup returns CDR1 SGHRS and CDR2 YFSETQ. The CDR3 is made up of 14 amino acids. DNA of the CDR3: TGCGCCAGCAGCCTGCAGGGTGGATCCTACGAGCAGTACTTC. The encoded protein is CASSLQGGSYEQYF.

This clone was found a few times. The CDR3 loop reads CASSSGRGNEQFF. The CDR3 region has the DNA TGCGCCAGCTCGAGCGGGAGGGGTAATGAGCAGTTCTTC. The chain couples TRBV5-1 to TRBJ2-1; 10 nucleotides match TRBD2. The CDR3 has 13 residues. Looked up from germline, CDR1 is SGHRS and CDR2 is YFSETQ. After removal of 7 bases from V and 7 bases from J, the junction contained 5 bases not matched to a gene.

The chain has TRBV14 and TRBJ2-7; 8 positions match TRBD1. Per the germline V gene, CDR1 is SGHDN and CDR2 is FVKESK. This CDR3 has 16 residues. The V gene end was trimmed by 0 bases and the J gene end by 11 bases; junction bases not matched to a gene: 15. CDR3 bases: TGTGCCAGCAGCCAAGATGCTGGAAGCAGGGGGCGGGAAAAGTACTTC. Protein: CASSQDAGSRGREKYF.

About this clone itself: A junction end diverges from the germline sequence, so it may reflect a read error. This rearrangement joins TRBV29-1 to TRBJ2-1, with 9 bases that match TRBD2. The CDR3 contains 13 residues. Looked up from germline, CDR1 is SQVTM and CDR2 is ANQGSEA. The CDR3 protein is CGVGTSMGNEQFF. CDR3 DNA: TGTGGGGTTGGGACTAGCATGGGGAATGAGCAGTTCTTC.

The rearrangement links TRBV9 to TRBJ2-1; D gene uncertain. The CDR3 runs to 14 residues. Trimming shortened V by 0 bases and J by 5 bases, and 9 bases separated the two germline ends. In germline, CDR1 is SGDLS, CDR2 YYNGEE. CDR3 sequence: CASSVATFDNEQFF. The CDR3 DNA sequence: TGTGCCAGCAGCGTAGCTACCTTCGACAATGAGCAGTTCTTC.

This clone was seen more than once but under ten times. The chain links TRBV30 to TRBJ1-1, with 9 bases that match TRBD1. Per the germline V gene, CDR1 is GTSNPN and CDR2 is SVGIG (reference sequence). CDR3 size: 14 residues. CDR3 loop: CAWARDRVSTEAFF. DNA of the CDR3: TGTGCTTGGGCTCGGGACAGGGTTAGCACTGAAGCTTTCTTT. Based on the CDR3 plus reference TRBV30 and TRBJ1-1, the full variable domain is SQTIHQWPATLVQPVGSPLSLECTVEGTSNPNLYWYRQAAGRGLQLLFYSVGIGQISSEVPQNLSASRPQDRQFILSSKKLLLSDSGFYLCAWARDRVSTEAFFGQGTRLTVV.

V gene TRBV1 combines with J gene TRBJ2-1; the table's D gene call, TRBD2, was not cross checked with the DNA. TRBV1 is recorded as a pseudogene. The CDR3 is 17 residues long. CDR3 region: CTSSQGRPGGPYNEQFF. In DNA form, the CDR3 reads TGCACCAGCAGCCAAGGACGTCCGGGAGGGCCCTACAATGAGCAGTTCTTC.

This clone was detected a few times. The rearrangement links TRBV7-2 to TRBJ2-5; 7 bases agree with TRBD1. Looked up from germline, CDR1 is SGHTA and CDR2 is FQGNSA. This CDR3 has 14 residues. V gave up 5 bases and J gave up 2 bases; unmatched junction bases: 5. CDR3 sequence reads: CASSPPGGQETQYF. CDR3 nucleotides: TGTGCCAGCAGCCCACCAGGGGGACAAGAGACCCAGTACTTC.

The chain combines TRBV7-9 with TRBJ2-7; 9 positions match TRBD1. In germline, CDR1 is SEHNR, CDR2 FQNEAQ (reference sequence). The CDR3 is made up of 15 amino acids. After removal of 4 bases from V and 7 bases from J, the junction contained 11 bases not matched to a gene. This CDR3 reads CASSWHRDRVGEQYF. The CDR3 DNA follows: TGTGCCAGCAGCTGGCACCGGGACAGGGTCGGGGAGCAGTACTTC.

This clone has more than one count but fewer than ten. The V call is TRBV5-6, the J call TRBJ2-2; no clear D. The CDR3 has 15 residues. The germline CDR1 and CDR2 sequences are SGHDT and YYEEEE. V lost 2 bases and J lost 2, with 10 bases in between. The CDR3 spells CASSFLNRNTGELFF. The CDR3 coding sequence is TGTGCCAGCAGCTTCTTAAACAGAAACACCGGGGAGCTGTTTTTT.

The chain has TRBV28 and TRBJ2-1, with TRBD2 matching over 8 bases. The CDR3 runs 13 residues. Germline trimming cut 8 bases from V and 6 bases from J; bases unmatched to any gene: 6. Germline loops: CDR1 MDHEN, CDR2 SYDVKM. In DNA, the CDR3 is TGTGCCAGCTTACCGGGGACTAGCAATGAGCAGTTCTTC. As protein: CASLPGTSNEQFF.